The 26 T cell receptor beta chains below were found in one sample sequenced in a study of cytomegalovirus exposure and HLA in healthy donors. The study ran its PCR with 60 Vbeta and 13 Jbeta primers. Assay used: immunoSEQ multiplex PCR; TCRdb lists only in-frame clones, some missing. Counted here are 150,000 to 200,000 clones, 75% occurring once; the ten biggest clones make up almost 3%. Source material: PBMCs. These receptors were taken from a woman between 50 and 59 years old in good health and CMV-seropositive.

This clone was seen at least ten times. The gene calls are TRBV7-9 and TRBJ2-7, with D possibly TRBD2 on 6 matching bases. Germline V gene sequence: CDR1 SEHNR, CDR2 FQNEAQ (reference sequence). Trimming removed 5 bases at V and 3 bases at J, with 11 bases between. The CDR3 sequence is 13 residues long. This chain's CDR3 is CASSGRGNYEQYF. In DNA form, the CDR3 reads TGTGCCAGCAGCGGCCGGGGGAACTACGAGCAGTACTTC.

V usage is TRBV5-1 and J usage is TRBJ2-5; a weak D match, TRBD2 (6 bases). The CDR3 runs to 14 residues. Trimming removed 4 bases from V and 5 bases from J, with 15 bases in between. Germline CDR1 reads SGHRS; CDR2 reads YFSETQ. CDR3 region: CASSGGTFGETQYF. The CDR3 DNA reads as TGCGCCAGCAGCGGAGGGACTTTTGGGGAGACCCAGTACTTC. Drawing the rest from reference TRBV5-1 and TRBJ2-5, the complete variable domain is KAGVTQTPRYLIKTRGQQVTLSCSPISGHRSVSWYQQTPGQGLQFLFEYFSETQRNKGNFPGRFSGRQFSNSRSEMNVSTLELGDSALYLCASSGGTFGETQYFGPGTRLLVL.

The genes are TRBV7-9 and TRBJ1-1; no reliable D call. This CDR3 has 12 residues. Germline V gene lookup returns CDR1 SEHNR and CDR2 FQNEAQ (reference sequence). Here the CDR3 DNA reads TGTGCAGAAAGCCAGCCACTAGCTGAAGCTTTCTTT. Amino acid sequence: CAESQPLAEAFF.

The genes are TRBV2 and TRBJ2-7; TRBD1 might be the D (6 bases). Germline lookup yields CDR1 SNHLY and CDR2 FYNNEI. Trimming took off 6 bases at V and 2 bases at J, with 8 bases between the two ends. The CDR3 length is 12 residues. This CDR3 reads CASRRDTYEQYF. CDR3 coding DNA: TGTGCCAGCAGACGGGACACCTACGAGCAGTACTTC.

The chain joins TRBV9 to TRBJ1-1; TRBD1 matches at 7 bases. The germline CDR1 and CDR2 sequences are SGDLS and YYNGEE. V trimming: 4 bases; J trimming: 1 base; junction bases outside the gene matches: 7. The CDR3 totals 15 residues. This CDR3 reads CASSPGGAPNTEAFF. The CDR3 nucleotides are TGTGCCAGCAGCCCAGGGGGTGCACCGAACACTGAAGCTTTCTTT.

The chain joins TRBV5-1 to TRBJ1-1; a weak D match, TRBD1 (5 bases). Germline CDR1 is SGHRS and CDR2 is YFSETQ. V lost 0 bases, J lost 4 bases, and 13 bases lay in between. The CDR3 runs to 15 residues. The CDR3 here is CASSLEPGRGTEAFF. CDR3 coding DNA: TGCGCCAGCAGCTTGGAGCCAGGGAGGGGCACTGAAGCTTTCTTT.

The CDR3 DNA sequence: TGTGCCAGCAGCGTCGAGTGGGGACAGGGGGTTGGCTACACCTTC. Translation gives CASSVEWGQGVGYTF. The V and J genes are TRBV9 and TRBJ1-2; 11 nucleotides agree with TRBD1. V was clipped by 2 bases and J by 7 bases; unmatched bases: 7. In germline, CDR1 is SGDLS, CDR2 YYNGEE. The CDR3 is 15 amino acids.

This clone came up a few times. The chain is built from TRBV2 and TRBJ1-2; D not resolved. The ends were cut back, 1 base at V and 4 bases at J, with 10 bases in the middle. The CDR3 has 14 residues. Germline values: CDR1 SNHLY, CDR2 FYNNEI. Here the CDR3 DNA reads TGTGCCAGCAGTGAAGACGGAGGGCCCTATGGCTACACCTTC. Translated: CASSEDGGPYGYTF. The complete variable domain, with remaining parts taken from reference TRBV2 and TRBJ1-2, reads EPEVTQTPSHQVTQMGQEVILRCVPISNHLYFYWYRQILGQKVEFLVSFYNNEISEKSEIFDDQFSVERPDGSNFTLKIRSTKLEDSAMYFCASSEDGGPYGYTFGSGTRLTVV.

J is TRBJ2-1 and V is TRBV6-5, with 8 bases lining up with TRBD2. The CDR3 runs to 16 residues. V lost 2 bases to trimming and J lost 9 bases; unmatched junction nucleotides: 12. Germline CDR1 MNHEY, CDR2 SVGAGI. The CDR3 region has the DNA TGTGCCAGCAGTTACAGAATGGGACTAGGTTATACTGAGCAGTTCTTC. It codes for CASSYRMGLGYTEQFF.

The chain combines TRBV29-1 with TRBJ1-2; D may be TRBD1 (6 bases). The V gene lost 7 bases and the J gene lost 4 bases, with 22 bases spanning the gap. CDR3 length equals 15 residues. Germline V gene lookup returns CDR1 SQVTM and CDR2 ANQGSEA. CDR3 protein: CSAPGLAGGSYGYTF. The CDR3 DNA is TGCAGCGCTCCGGGACTAGCGGGGGGCTCCTATGGCTACACCTTC.

This clone was counted only a few times. V and J are TRBV29-1 and TRBJ2-1; D remains ambiguous. Deletions cut 3 bases from V and 1 base from J, with 16 bases between. The CDR3 length is 16 residues. CDR1 and CDR2 from the germline V gene are SQVTM and ANQGSEA. The CDR3 bases are TGCAGCGTTGACGGTGAGGTCATCGGGTCCTACAATGAGCAGTTCTTC. Translation: CSVDGEVIGSYNEQFF.

The rearrangement joins TRBV13 to TRBJ1-5; no definite D call. The CDR3 totals 16 residues. Germline V gives CDR1 PRHDT, CDR2 FYEKMQ (reference sequence). Trimming took 5 bases from V and 0 from J, leaving 14 bases between them. CDR3 sequence (DNA): TGTGCCAGCAGCCAGCGAGGGAGTTATAGCAATCAGCCCCAGCATTTT. It yields the protein CASSQRGSYSNQPQHF.

This clone has just one count. The chain couples TRBV19 to TRBJ2-3; D unresolved. The CDR3 has 12 residues. V shed 4 bases and J shed 1 base, with 3 bases lying between them. Germline V gene data show CDR1 as LNHDA and CDR2 as SQIVND (reference sequence). The CDR3, as DNA: TGTGCCAGTAGTACTGGCACAGATACGCAGTATTTT. This gives the protein CASSTGTDTQYF.

This clone was detected once. This sequence joins TRBV5-5 and TRBJ1-1; possible D gene TRBD1, 6 bases. This CDR3 spans 16 amino acids. Germline-derived CDR1 and CDR2 are SGHKS and YYEKEE (reference sequence). Trimming took off 0 bases at V and 4 bases at J, with 16 bases between the two ends. The CDR3 region has the DNA TGTGCCAGCAGCTTGGGGTGGCGGGGGGCGATCACTGAAGCTTTCTTT. It yields the protein CASSLGWRGAITEAFF. The full variable domain, with the rest looked up from reference TRBV5-5 and TRBJ1-1, is DAGVTQSPTHLIKTRGQQVTLRCSPISGHKSVSWYQQVLGQGPQFIFQYYEKEERGRGNFPDRFSARQFPNYSSELNVNALLLGDSALYLCASSLGWRGAITEAFFGQGTRLTVV.

Only a few counts were recorded for this clone. The chain has TRBV2 and TRBJ1-6; D perhaps matches TRBD1 (6 bases). V lost 6 bases and J 9 bases, leaving 15 bases between the germline ends. The CDR3 covers 14 residues. Germline CDR1 SNHLY, CDR2 FYNNEI. The CDR3 DNA is TGTGCCAGCAGGGGGGGGACATCATCTTCACCCCTCCACTTT. Translating gives CASRGGTSSSPLHF.

V gene TRBV5-4 combines with J gene TRBJ2-3, with TRBD2 matching over 13 bases. This CDR3 is built from 16 residues. Germline CDR1 SGHNT, CDR2 YYREEE (reference sequence). The J segment lost 5 bases and the V segment lost 2 bases, leaving 5 bases of the junction unmatched. In DNA form, the CDR3 reads TGTGCCAGCAGCTTCGGGACTAGCGGGGCTGGAGATACGCAGTATTTT. It yields the protein CASSFGTSGAGDTQYF.

As to this clone: One junction end disagrees with the germline gene, perhaps due to a read error. The chain combines TRBV7-9 with TRBJ2-3; 8 bases fit TRBD2. CDR1 is SEHNR, CDR2 FQNEAQ, per germline (reference sequence). The CDR3 extends over 16 amino acids. The CDR3 loop is CSSSFWTSSSTDTQYF. The CDR3 DNA reads TGTTCCAGCAGCTTTTGGACTAGCTCTAGCACAGATACGCAGTATTTT. Variable domain in full (rest from reference TRBV7-9 and TRBJ2-3): DTGVSQNPRHKITKRGQNVTFRCDPISEHNRLYWYRQTLGQGPEFLTYFQNEAQLEKSRLLSDRFSAERPKGSFSTLEIQRTEQGDSAMYLCSSSFWTSSSTDTQYFGPGTRLTVL.

The chain uses TRBV19 and TRBJ1-5; D unresolved. CDR1 and CDR2 (germline): LNHDA, SQIVND (reference sequence). V was shortened by 3 bases and J by 11 bases, with 14 bases between the two germline ends. The CDR3 has 13 amino acids. The DNA for the CDR3 is TGTGCCAGTAGTATGGAACCTGCCGGGTCCCAGCATTTT. This sequence encodes CASSMEPAGSQHF.

CDR3 DNA: TGTGCCAGCAGCACCGGGACTAGCGGATACAATGAGCAGTTCTTC. It encodes CASSTGTSGYNEQFF. The chain has TRBV6-5 and TRBJ2-1; 11 positions agree with TRBD2. Trimming removed 6 bases from V and 4 bases from J; junction bases left unmatched: 5. This CDR3 is 15 amino acids long. CDR1 is MNHEY, CDR2 SVGAGI, per germline.

The chain recombines TRBV5-1 with TRBJ1-2; no definite D call. The CDR3 has 15 residues. Trimming removed 4 bases at V and 8 bases at J, with 21 bases between. Germline V gives CDR1 SGHRS, CDR2 YFSETQ. CDR3 residues: CASSTGEIVGWGYTF. As DNA, the CDR3 is TGCGCCAGCAGCACCGGAGAGATAGTCGGTTGGGGCTACACCTTC.

The genes are TRBV27 and TRBJ1-6; TRBD1 agrees at 11 bases. This CDR3 is built from 14 residues. After removal of 8 bases from V and 7 bases from J, the junction contained 4 bases not matched to a gene. Germline V gene lookup returns CDR1 MNHEY and CDR2 SMNVEV (reference sequence). CDR3 sequence (DNA): TGTGCCAGCGCCCGGGACAGGGGGAATTCACCCCTCCACTTT. This sequence encodes CASARDRGNSPLHF.

This clone has a single count. This chain connects TRBV21-1 to TRBJ2-7; the DNA was not used to check the table's D call, TRBD2. TRBV21-1 is classified as a pseudogene. This CDR3 contains 10 residues. The CDR3 DNA reads TGTGCCAGCAGCCTATACGAGCAGTACTTC. Its protein is CASSLYEQYF.

The rearrangement links TRBV20-1 to TRBJ2-5; 7 bases fit TRBD1. TRBJ2-7 matches the DNA end more closely, so the J call is doubtful. CDR1 is DFQATT, CDR2 SNEGSKA, per germline (reference sequence). The CDR3 loop spans 11 amino acids. CDR3 nucleotide sequence: TGCAGTGCGCCACAGGGGAACGAGCAGTACTTC. This translates into CSAPQGNEQYF.

The CDR3 sequence: CASSQLLGTGRNSPLHF. CDR3 coding DNA: TGCGCCAGCAGCCAACTCCTGGGGACAGGACGTAATTCACCCCTCCACTTT. The chain joins TRBV5-1 to TRBJ1-6; 8 bases are shared with TRBD1. This CDR3 contains 17 residues. The V gene's germline CDR1 is SGHRS and CDR2 YFSETQ. The junction had 12 bases not matched to a gene; V was cut back by 4 bases and J by 6 bases.

There are a few counts of this clone. The gene calls are TRBV6-1 and TRBJ1-2; the D gene is possibly TRBD1 (6 bases). V was trimmed by 6 bases and J by 3 bases, leaving 11 bases between them. CDR3 length: 13 amino acids. CDR1 MNHNS and CDR2 SASEGT come from the germline V gene. In DNA, the CDR3 is TGTGCCAGCAGACTAGGGGGGGACTATGGCTACACCTTC. This gives the protein CASRLGGDYGYTF.

The chain employs TRBV7-8 and TRBJ2-1; D might be TRBD1 (6 bases). CDR3 length equals 14 residues. The germline V gene encodes CDR1 SGHVS and CDR2 FQNEAQ. Trimming cost V 1 base and J 4 bases, with 8 bases left between them. The CDR3 spells CASSLEGQYNEQFF. CDR3 nucleotides: TGTGCCAGCAGCTTAGAGGGACAATACAATGAGCAGTTCTTC.